Each of the 15 T cell receptor beta chains below was sequenced from the same sample in a study of blood T cell repertoires in COVID-19. Data came from immunoSEQ multiplex PCR; TCRdb stores just in-frame clones and leaves some out. The table has about 250,000 clones, roughly nine tenths seen once. Sequencing used PBMCs or T cells enriched from blood (not recorded which). The receptors were gathered from a woman between 18 and 29 years old who had recovered from COVID-19.

The rearrangement joins TRBV7-2 to TRBJ2-2; 7 positions match TRBD2. V gave up 4 bases and J gave up 3 bases; unmatched junction bases: 5. The CDR3 runs 15 residues. The V gene's germline CDR1 is SGHTA and CDR2 FQGNSA. The CDR3 here is CASSYGTIDTGELFF. DNA of the CDR3: TGTGCCAGCAGCTACGGGACTATCGACACCGGGGAGCTGTTTTTT.

The V gene is TRBV10-3, the J gene TRBJ2-1; 9 bases fit TRBD1. CDR3 length: 14 amino acids. The germline V gene encodes CDR1 ENHRY and CDR2 SYGVKD. Losses at the gene ends were 7 bases for V and 7 bases for J; bases not matched to a gene: 8. CDR3 bases: TGTGCCATCACCCGGGACAGGGATTGGAATGAGCAGTTCTTC. Translating gives CAITRDRDWNEQFF.

This chain connects TRBV10-3 to TRBJ1-5, with TRBD1 as a possible D gene (5 bases). V was cut by 3 bases and J by 4 bases, with 16 bases left in between. Germline V gene data show CDR1 as ENHRY and CDR2 as SYGVKD. The length of the CDR3 is 16 residues. CDR3 DNA: TGTGCCATCAGTGACTTGCCGACAGCGCCTAATCAGCCCCAGCATTTT. The encoded protein is CAISDLPTAPNQPQHF.

This clone was seen a single time. Other nucleotide sequences in the sample specify the same CDR3. The CDR3 region has the DNA TGTGCCAGCAGTTTAACGGGAGTCTATGGCTACACCTTC. Translating gives CASSLTGVYGYTF. V usage is TRBV27 and J usage is TRBJ1-2, with D hard to call. Germline V CDR1 and CDR2: MNHEY, SMNVEV (reference sequence). The V and J ends lost 2 bases and 4 bases respectively, with 8 bases between them. This CDR3 comprises 13 residues.

This sequence joins TRBV18 and TRBJ1-2, with 8 positions matching TRBD1. After removal of 5 bases from V and 0 bases from J, the junction contained 8 bases not matched to a gene. CDR1 is KGHSH and CDR2 is LQKENI in the germline V gene. CDR3 length: 16 amino acids. CDR3 sequence reads: CASSAGTGVANYGYTF. The CDR3 nucleotides are TGTGCCAGCTCAGCCGGGACAGGAGTCGCTAACTATGGCTACACCTTC.

In its sample, this clone was seen a few times. The chain combines TRBV28 with TRBJ1-2; perhaps TRBD1 as D (6 bases). Germline V gene sequence: CDR1 MDHEN, CDR2 SYDVKM. CDR3 length: 12 amino acids. V was clipped by 10 bases and J by 7 bases, with 16 bases between them. CDR3 residues: CATRGQHSGYTF. CDR3 in DNA: TGTGCCACCAGGGGCCAGCACTCTGGCTACACCTTC.

The chain carries TRBV3-1 (or the pseudogene TRBV3-2) and TRBJ1-1; 8 bases map to TRBD1. The CDR3 extends over 14 amino acids. CDR1 and CDR2 from the germline V gene are LGHDT and YNNKEL (reference sequence). The junction had 2 bases not matched to a gene; V was cut back by 4 bases and J by 1 base. CDR3 coding DNA: TGTGCCAGCAGCCGAGGACAGGGGAACACTGAAGCTTTCTTT. As protein: CASSRGQGNTEAFF.

The chain combines TRBV13 with TRBJ1-1; perhaps TRBD1 as D (6 bases). With 0 bases removed from V and 6 bases from J, the gap between germline ends came to 17 bases. The germline V gene has CDR1 PRHDT and CDR2 FYEKMQ (reference sequence). The length of the CDR3 is 16 residues. CDR3 amino acids: CASSLGLSGGPPEAFF. The CDR3 DNA is TGTGCCAGCAGCTTAGGCCTCTCCGGGGGGCCGCCTGAAGCTTTCTTT.

The chain joins TRBV11-3 to TRBJ2-2; 8 bases are a match to TRBD1. Per the germline V gene, CDR1 is SGHNT and CDR2 is YENEEA. The V segment lost 5 bases and the J segment 8 bases; nucleotides outside the gene matches: 1. The CDR3 is 12 amino acids. The CDR3 coding sequence is TGTGCCAGCAGCCAGGGGGCGGGGGAGCTGTTTTTT. This translates into CASSQGAGELFF.

The J gene is TRBJ2-3, the V gene TRBV12-5, with 13 bases matching TRBD2. From germline, CDR1 is LGHNT and CDR2 FRNRAP. This CDR3 is 20 amino acids long. J lost 1 base, V lost 0 bases, and 10 bases had no gene match. The CDR3 DNA reads TGTGCTAGTGGTTTGGTAGTACTACTAGCGGGGGGGATCGGCACAGATACGCAGTATTTT. Its protein is CASGLVVLLAGGIGTDTQYF. Full variable domain (outside the CDR3, taken from reference TRBV12-5 and TRBJ2-3): DARVTQTPRHKVTEMGQEVTMRCQPILGHNTVFWYRQTMMQGLELLAYFRNRAPLDDSGMPKDRFSAEMPDATLATLKIQPSEPRDSAVYFCASGLVVLLAGGIGTDTQYFGPGTRLTVL.

J is TRBJ1-1 and V is TRBV30; the match to TRBD1 covers 7 bases. CDR1 and CDR2 (germline): GTSNPN, SVGIG (reference sequence). CDR3 length: 15 residues. J lost 1 base, V lost 1 base, and 6 bases had no gene match. CDR3 DNA: TGTGCCTGGAGTGCCCCTGGGACAGAGAACACTGAAGCTTTCTTT. This translates into CAWSAPGTENTEAFF.

The J gene is TRBJ1-2, the V gene TRBV5-1, with D hard to call. There are 16 residues in the CDR3. The V gene lost 1 base and the J gene lost 4 bases, with 17 bases spanning the gap. Germline CDR1 and CDR2: SGHRS and YFSETQ. CDR3 nucleotide sequence: TGCGCCAGCAGCTTGAACTCTATTCTAAACCTCTATGGCTACACCTTC. Amino acid sequence: CASSLNSILNLYGYTF.

The rearrangement uses TRBV7-3 and TRBJ2-1; 10 bases match TRBD2. V trimming: 2 bases; J trimming: 5 bases; junction bases outside the gene matches: 12. CDR1 is SGHTA and CDR2 is FQGTGA in the germline V gene. The CDR3 loop spans 18 amino acids. CDR3 residues: CASSLGASGGLPHNEQFF. The CDR3 region has the DNA TGTGCCAGCAGCTTAGGGGCTAGCGGGGGTTTACCCCACAATGAGCAGTTCTTC.

The chain uses TRBV9 and TRBJ1-2, with 9 positions matching TRBD1. The V gene end was trimmed by 0 bases and the J gene end by 7 bases; junction bases not matched to a gene: 4. This CDR3 comprises 14 residues. CDR1 SGDLS and CDR2 YYNGEE come from the germline V gene. The DNA for the CDR3 is TGTGCCAGCAGCGTAGACAGGGGGCGAGGTGGCTACACCTTC. Translating gives CASSVDRGRGGYTF.

This CDR3 is CASGGQDATGELFF. CDR3 sequence (DNA): TGTGCCAGCGGTGGGCAGGATGCCACCGGGGAGCTGTTTTTT. The chain carries TRBV9 and TRBJ2-2; D uncertain. With 7 bases removed from V and 4 bases from J, the gap between germline ends came to 14 bases. The CDR3 spans 14 residues. Per germline, CDR1 SGDLS and CDR2 YYNGEE.